A single sample is the source of the 3 T cell receptor beta chains below, sequenced in a study of blood T cell repertoires in COVID-19. Method: immunoSEQ multiplex PCR; TCRdb's copy keeps in-frame clones and lacks some. The sample carries about 240,000 clones, 82% recorded once. Sequenced material: peripheral blood. These receptors all come from a woman between 70 and 85 years old with acute or convalescent COVID-19.

The chain uses TRBV15 and TRBJ1-2; D might be TRBD1 (6 bases). This CDR3 is 16 amino acids long. Trimming shortened V by 1 base and J by 5 bases, and 17 bases separated the two germline ends. The germline V gene has CDR1 LNHNV and CDR2 YYDKDF (reference sequence). CDR3 sequence: CATSRAPGQLPYGYTF. In DNA form, the CDR3 reads TGTGCCACCAGCAGAGCCCCTGGACAGCTGCCTTATGGCTACACCTTC.

V gene TRBV24-1 combines with J gene TRBJ1-4, with 7 bases matching TRBD1. CDR3 length equals 13 residues. Germline assignment: CDR1 KGHDR and CDR2 SFDVKD. With 7 bases clipped from V and 3 bases from J, the junction kept 1 base outside the gene matches. CDR3 DNA: TGTGCCACCAGAGGGACAGCTAATGAAAAACTGTTTTTT. Its protein is CATRGTANEKLFF.

The chain employs TRBV4-2 and TRBJ1-5, with TRBD1 identical over 8 bases. CDR3 size: 14 residues. Looked up from germline, CDR1 is LGHNA and CDR2 is YNFKEQ. J lost 5 bases, V lost 2 bases, and 2 bases had no gene match. CDR3 residues: CASSQPDRDQPQHF. The CDR3 bases are TGTGCCAGCAGCCAACCGGACAGGGATCAGCCCCAGCATTTT.